The sequence of this T cell receptor beta chain was determined in a study of blood T cell repertoires in COVID-19. Study details: Samples representing acute and convalescent COVID-19 were sourced from the United States, Italy and Spain.

Germline V gene lookup returns CDR1 KGHDR and CDR2 SFDVKD. The V gene end was trimmed by 3 bases and the J gene end by 4 bases; junction bases not matched to a gene: 3. The CDR3 is 15 amino acids. On this clone itself: Other nucleotide sequences from this sample produce the same CDR3.

TCRdb's copy holds only in-frame clones and misses some; the assay was immunoSEQ multiplex PCR. The data show roughly 270,000 clones, approximately 80% seen once. The participants were between about 18 and 100 years old and came from 24 US areas. This sequence was found in a man aged 40-49 years who had been exposed to COVID-19. Sequenced: PBMCs or T cells enriched from blood (not recorded which). The chain couples TRBV24-1 to TRBJ2-7, with 12 nucleotides matching TRBD1. CDR3 nucleotide sequence: TGTGCCACCAGTGATCCGGGACAGGGGGCATACGAGCAGTACTTC. Its protein product is CATSDPGQGAYEQYF.